The 13 T cell receptor beta chains below all came from one sample that was sequenced in a study of blood T cell repertoires in COVID-19. TCRdb's copy holds only in-frame clones and misses some; the assay was immunoSEQ multiplex PCR. The sample carries about 280,000 clones, 85% recorded once. The sequencing sample was made of peripheral blood. The receptor source for this set is a human donor in a cohort sampled during active COVID-19.

This sequence joins TRBV2 and TRBJ2-5; D ambiguous. The V end lost 8 bases, the J end lost 4 bases, and 14 bases lay between the germline ends. The CDR3 loop spans 13 amino acids. Germline CDR1 reads SNHLY; CDR2 reads FYNNEI. CDR3 sequence reads: CASGYRGGETQYF. The CDR3 nucleotides are TGTGCCAGCGGGTATAGAGGCGGAGAGACCCAGTACTTC.

This CDR3 is CASSQRDRGVYEQYF. As DNA, the CDR3 is TGTGCCAGCAGCCAACGGGACAGGGGGGTCTACGAGCAGTACTTC. V usage is TRBV3-1 (or the pseudogene TRBV3-2) and J usage is TRBJ2-7, with 11 bases matching TRBD1. V shed 2 bases, J shed 3 bases, and the junction held 3 bases outside the gene matches. The CDR3 loop spans 15 amino acids. Germline V CDR1 and CDR2: LGHDT, YNNKEL (reference sequence).

The V call is TRBV5-1, the J call TRBJ2-5, with 11 bases lining up with TRBD1. Germline V gives CDR1 SGHRS, CDR2 YFSETQ. Unmatched junction bases numbered 18, after V lost 3 bases and J lost 5 bases. There are 19 residues in the CDR3. CDR3 sequence reads: CASSYPRTGGGLSRETQYF. CDR3 DNA sequence: TGCGCCAGCAGCTATCCGAGGACAGGGGGCGGACTGAGTCGGGAGACCCAGTACTTC.

The rearrangement uses TRBV30 and TRBJ2-2, with D maybe TRBD2 (6 bases). Germline CDR1 GTSNPN, CDR2 SVGIG (reference sequence). The CDR3 runs 17 residues. Between the trimmed V and J ends, which lost 4 bases and 3 bases, there was a span of 21 bases. The CDR3 nucleotides are TGTGCCTGGAAGGGGCTACTAGGCGGGACCTACACCGGGGAGCTGTTTTTT. This codes for CAWKGLLGGTYTGELFF.

For this clone: At one boundary the junction diverges from the germline segment, which might be a read error. The genes are TRBV5-4 and TRBJ2-3; D is perhaps TRBD2 (5 bases). The CDR3 is 15 residues long. The germline CDR1 and CDR2 sequences are SGHNT and YYREEE (reference sequence). The CDR3 DNA reads TGTGCCAGTAGCTTGGGAGTCGAGGTCACAGATACGCAGTATTTT. Its translation: CASSLGVEVTDTQYF.

The CDR3 DNA sequence: TGTGCCAGCAGGAATAGCGGGAAGTACGACGAGCAGTACTTC. Protein: CASRNSGKYDEQYF. The rearrangement joins TRBV2 to TRBJ2-7; TRBD2 aligns across 8 bases. V shed 6 bases and J 5 bases; nucleotides not matched to a gene: 9. The germline V gene encodes CDR1 SNHLY and CDR2 FYNNEI. This CDR3 comprises 14 residues.

The V gene is TRBV19, the J gene TRBJ2-7, with 9 bases that match TRBD2. Trimming cost V 4 bases and J 6 bases; bases outside gene matches: 10. Germline V gene data show CDR1 as LNHDA and CDR2 as SQIVND (reference sequence). The CDR3 extends over 15 amino acids. The CDR3 DNA reads TGTGCCAGTAGTACTACCCGTGATAGCGGGAGCGAGCAGTACTTC. Translating gives CASSTTRDSGSEQYF. Using reference TRBV19 and TRBJ2-7 for the parts outside the CDR3, the full variable domain is DGGITQSPKYLFRKEGQNVTLSCEQNLNHDAMYWYRQDPGQGLRLIYYSQIVNDFQKGDIAEGYSVSREKKESFPLTVTSAQKNPTAFYLCASSTTRDSGSEQYFGPGTRLTVT.

The chain combines TRBV6-6 with TRBJ2-3, with TRBD2 matching 10 bases. V shed 8 bases and J 1 base; nucleotides not matched to a gene: 0. Germline loops: CDR1 MNHNY, CDR2 SVGAGI (reference sequence). This CDR3 is 13 amino acids long. The CDR3 sequence: CASGTSGTDTQYF. The DNA for the CDR3 is TGTGCCAGCGGGACTAGCGGCACAGATACGCAGTATTTT.

The chain combines TRBV10-2 with TRBJ2-5; D is perhaps TRBD2 (5 bases). Germline assignment: CDR1 WSHSY and CDR2 SAAADI. The CDR3 spans 15 residues. V lost 0 bases and J 1 base, leaving 9 bases between the germline ends. The CDR3 nucleotides read TGCGCCAGCAGTGAGTCACCGACTACCCAAGAGACCCAGTACTTC. The encoded protein is CASSESPTTQETQYF.

The CDR3 loop is CASSLPRGTNTGELFF. DNA of the CDR3: TGTGCCAGCAGCCTCCCCCGGGGGACGAACACCGGGGAGCTGTTTTTT. This chain joins TRBV3-1 (or the pseudogene TRBV3-2) and TRBJ2-2, with D perhaps TRBD2 (6 bases). The CDR3 covers 16 residues. CDR1 LGHDT and CDR2 YNNKEL come from the germline V gene (reference sequence). Trimming stripped 4 bases from V and 0 bases from J, with 12 bases between.

The CDR3 bases are TGTGCCAGCAGCGTAGTTGGGGCCAACACAGATACGCAGTATTTT. This codes for CASSVVGANTDTQYF. The chain links TRBV9 to TRBJ2-3, with D perhaps TRBD1 (5 bases). V gave up 0 bases and J gave up 2 bases, with 10 bases separating them. The CDR3 sequence is 15 residues long. The germline V gene encodes CDR1 SGDLS and CDR2 YYNGEE.

This clone was found many times. The chain is built from TRBV6-5 and TRBJ1-1, with D perhaps matching TRBD1 (6 bases). CDR1 MNHEY and CDR2 SVGAGI come from the germline V gene. V gave up 2 bases and J gave up 2 bases, with 12 bases separating them. This CDR3 comprises 15 residues. The DNA of the CDR3 is TGTGCCAGCAGTTACGTCAGGGGCGGCAACACTGAAGCTTTCTTT. Amino acid sequence: CASSYVRGGNTEAFF.

The rearrangement uses TRBV6-2 or TRBV6-3 and TRBJ2-7; tentatively, D is TRBD2 (6 bases). The CDR3 totals 13 residues. Germline values: CDR1 MNHEY, CDR2 SVGEGT. The V and J ends lost 4 bases and 8 bases respectively, with 15 bases between them. CDR3 sequence reads: CASSSGLPRKQYF. Here the CDR3 DNA reads TGTGCCAGCAGTTCCGGACTACCCCGCAAGCAGTACTTC.